These 27 T cell receptor beta chains originate from one sample sequenced in a study of shared clonotypes between healthy human individuals. Here immunoSEQ multiplex PCR was the method, and the copy in TCRdb shows in-frame clones only, minus some. The table lists around 2.5 million clones, 93% of them singletons, with roughly 0.36% in the top ten. The sequencing sample was made of naive CD4+ T cells from PBMCs. Subset described: CD45RA+ positively selected. All receptors derive from a man aged 18-30 years in good health. Some clones in this sample may be carry-over from other donors' samples.

This rearrangement joins TRBV30 to TRBJ2-5, with D perhaps being TRBD1 or TRBD2 (6 bases each). The germline CDR1 and CDR2 sequences are GTSNPN and SVGIG (reference sequence). V shed 2 bases and J shed 4 bases, with 17 bases lying between them. This CDR3 is built from 15 residues. The CDR3 bases are TGTGCCTGGAGTCCCGGCCCGGGGGCTCGAGAGACCCAGTACTTC. Its translation is CAWSPGPGARETQYF.

The chain carries TRBV5-1 and TRBJ1-1; 7 bases line up with TRBD1. CDR1 is SGHRS and CDR2 is YFSETQ in the germline V gene. J gave up 5 bases and V 4 bases, and 11 bases lay outside the gene matches. The CDR3 has 15 amino acids. Here the CDR3 DNA reads TGCGCCAGCAGCACGCAGGGGGAGGTTTCAACTGAAGCTTTCTTT. This encodes CASSTQGEVSTEAFF.

The rearrangement links TRBV29-1 to TRBJ1-2; D might be TRBD1 (5 bases). The germline gives CDR1 SQVTM, CDR2 ANQGSEA. V lost 4 bases and J lost 8, with 14 bases in between. This CDR3 region has 12 residues. The CDR3 nucleotides read TGCAGCGTTGCTGAGAGGGGCGGGGGCTACACCTTC. Its translation is CSVAERGGGYTF.

The chain recombines TRBV29-1 with TRBJ1-2; D ambiguous. The germline V gene encodes CDR1 SQVTM and CDR2 ANQGSEA. The CDR3 sequence is 14 residues long. Trimming left V 6 bases short and J 7 bases short, with 21 bases between. CDR3 nucleotides: TGCAGCGTGGCAAGGTATCAGATCGCCAGTGGCTACACCTTC. Translated: CSVARYQIASGYTF.

This clone was recorded only once. The rearrangement joins TRBV7-8 to TRBJ2-7; the D is unclear. V was shortened by 1 base and J by 0 bases, with 7 bases between the two germline ends. This CDR3 region has 14 residues. From germline, CDR1 is SGHVS and CDR2 FQNEAQ. The CDR3 is CASSLGVLSYEQYF. The CDR3 nucleotides are TGTGCCAGCAGCTTAGGGGTCCTCTCCTACGAGCAGTACTTC.

This sequence joins TRBV19 and TRBJ2-1; D may be TRBD2 (5 bases). This CDR3 has 12 residues. CDR1 and CDR2 from the germline V gene are LNHDA and SQIVND (reference sequence). The ends were cut back, 3 bases at V and 9 bases at J, with 9 bases in the middle. CDR3 sequence (DNA): TGTGCCAGTAGTATTCCCGGAGGTGAGCAGTTCTTC. Encoded protein: CASSIPGGEQFF.

The table lists this clone with a few counts. This chain links TRBV7-9 with TRBJ1-1, with TRBD1 matching over 8 bases. Germline CDR1 is SEHNR and CDR2 is FQNEAQ (reference sequence). V shed 4 bases, J shed 5 bases, and the junction held 3 bases outside the gene matches. The CDR3 contains 13 residues. The CDR3, as DNA: TGTGCCAGCAGCTATGGGACAGGAACTGAAGCTTTCTTT. Its protein product is CASSYGTGTEAFF.

Comments on this clone: Other DNA sequences in this sample translate to the same CDR3. The chain has TRBV18 and TRBJ1-5; D not certain. The germline V gene encodes CDR1 KGHSH and CDR2 LQKENI. CDR3 length equals 14 residues. With 3 bases removed from V and 1 base from J, the gap between germline ends came to 7 bases. CDR3: CASSPSGSNQPQHF. DNA of the CDR3: TGTGCCAGCTCACCCTCGGGGAGCAATCAGCCCCAGCATTTT.

The gene calls are TRBV6-1 and TRBJ1-2; tentatively, D is TRBD1 (5 bases). The CDR3 is 14 residues long. CDR1 MNHNS and CDR2 SASEGT come from the germline V gene. V was trimmed by 6 bases and J by 1 base, leaving 12 bases between them. The CDR3 DNA is TGTGCCAGCAGCGAGAAGGGACTTAACTATGGCTACACCTTC. This encodes CASSEKGLNYGYTF.

This chain uses TRBV7-9 with TRBJ2-5; 8 nucleotides match TRBD1. Near its end, the DNA agrees better with TRBJ2-7, so the J call may be wrong. The germline V gene encodes CDR1 SEHNR and CDR2 FQNEAQ (reference sequence). CDR3 size: 15 residues. The CDR3 spells CASSWGTGFGYEQYF. The CDR3 DNA reads TGTGCCAGCAGCTGGGGGACAGGTTTTGGCTACGAGCAGTACTTC.

This clone occurred a few times. The rearrangement joins TRBV19 to TRBJ1-3; the D is unclear. This CDR3 has 14 residues. V was clipped by 2 bases and J by 2 bases, with 7 bases between them. Per the germline V gene, CDR1 is LNHDA and CDR2 is SQIVND (reference sequence). The CDR3 sequence is CASSISSAGNTIYF. CDR3 DNA: TGTGCCAGTAGTATAAGTTCAGCTGGAAACACCATATATTTT.

The V call is TRBV2, the J call TRBJ1-2; D unresolved. Germline V lookup: CDR1 SNHLY, CDR2 FYNNEI. V was cut by 2 bases and J by 4 bases, with 14 bases left in between. The CDR3 has 15 amino acids. The CDR3 DNA reads TGTGCCAGCAGTGAACTAGTTGGCAGTCTCTATGGCTACACCTTC. Translating gives CASSELVGSLYGYTF.

The chain recombines TRBV7-9 with TRBJ1-4; 7 bases map to TRBD1. With 2 bases clipped from V and 5 bases from J, the junction kept 5 bases outside the gene matches. The germline V gene has CDR1 SEHNR and CDR2 FQNEAQ (reference sequence). This CDR3 contains 15 residues. The CDR3 coding sequence is TGTGCCAGCAGCTTAATCCCACAGGGGAATGAAAAACTGTTTTTT. Residues: CASSLIPQGNEKLFF.

In DNA, the CDR3 is TGTGCCAGCAGCGCGCGACTAGCGATCGATGAGCAGTTCTTC. It yields the protein CASSARLAIDEQFF. This rearrangement joins TRBV9 to TRBJ2-1; TRBD2 matches 8 bases. Germline lookup yields CDR1 SGDLS and CDR2 YYNGEE. Losses at the gene ends were 3 bases for V and 8 bases for J; bases not matched to a gene: 7. The CDR3 has 14 residues.

The chain uses TRBV4-2 and TRBJ1-5; tentative D call: TRBD1 (6 bases). The germline V gene has CDR1 LGHNA and CDR2 YNFKEQ. This CDR3 spans 16 amino acids. The V and J ends lost 1 base and 4 bases respectively, with 14 bases between them. The CDR3 nucleotides read TGTGCCAGCAGCCAAGGTATCAGGGGAGGGAATCAGCCCCAGCATTTT. Its protein is CASSQGIRGGNQPQHF.

A word on this clone: Different DNA sequences within this sample yield the same CDR3. V usage is TRBV5-1 and J usage is TRBJ1-2, with D tentatively TRBD1 (5 bases). Trimming left V 0 bases short and J 0 bases short, with 9 bases between. The germline CDR1 and CDR2 sequences are SGHRS and YFSETQ. This CDR3 has 15 amino acids. The CDR3 here is CASSLGQTSNYGYTF. The CDR3 DNA is TGCGCCAGCAGCTTGGGACAGACTTCTAACTATGGCTACACCTTC.

V gene TRBV18 combines with J gene TRBJ1-5; possible D gene TRBD1, 6 bases. Germline values: CDR1 KGHSH, CDR2 LQKENI. V was trimmed by 6 bases and J by 1 base, leaving 16 bases between them. The CDR3 runs to 16 residues. The CDR3 reads CASSVVGGRSNQPQHF. The CDR3 DNA sequence: TGTGCCAGCTCTGTCGTAGGGGGTAGGAGCAATCAGCCCCAGCATTTT.

As regards this clone: Other DNA sequences in the sample encode the same CDR3. This chain links TRBV28 with TRBJ2-7, with no clear D. Trimming pared 6 bases from V and 1 base from J, leaving 7 bases between. This CDR3 comprises 12 residues. Germline V gives CDR1 MDHEN, CDR2 SYDVKM. The CDR3 region has the DNA TGTGCCAGCAGGACTGAATCCTACGAGCAGTACTTC. As protein: CASRTESYEQYF.

The V call is TRBV2, the J call TRBJ1-1; D is perhaps TRBD1 (5 bases). Germline V gene data show CDR1 as SNHLY and CDR2 as FYNNEI. This CDR3 is built from 15 residues. The V end was cut by 9 bases, the J end by 3 bases, with 20 bases between. The CDR3 here is CARLRGRGGDTEAFF. The CDR3 DNA is TGTGCCAGACTCCGGGGGAGGGGAGGGGACACTGAAGCTTTCTTT.

V is TRBV7-8 and J is TRBJ1-5; D is unresolved. Trimming cost V 2 bases and J 4 bases, with 12 bases left between them. The CDR3 has 15 amino acids. Germline V CDR1 and CDR2: SGHVS, FQNEAQ. CDR3 amino acids: CASSLMMNRNQPQHF. CDR3 bases: TGTGCCAGCAGCTTAATGATGAACCGGAATCAGCCCCAGCATTTT.

This sequence joins TRBV7-8 and TRBJ2-2; weak D call: TRBD1 (6 bases). The CDR3 is made up of 15 amino acids. V was trimmed by 5 bases and J by 6 bases, leaving 16 bases between them. From germline, CDR1 is SGHVS and CDR2 FQNEAQ. Written as DNA, the CDR3 is TGTGCCAGCAGCCCGGCACTACAGGGTGCCGGGGAGCTGTTTTTT. Translation: CASSPALQGAGELFF.

The chain employs TRBV9 and TRBJ2-7; 10 nucleotides agree with TRBD2. The germline gives CDR1 SGDLS, CDR2 YYNGEE. Trimming at V came to 0 bases and at J to 0 bases, leaving 12 bases not matched to a gene. There are 19 residues in the CDR3. CDR3 amino acids: CASSVGSGLAGDSSYEQYF. The DNA of the CDR3 is TGTGCCAGCAGCGTAGGGAGCGGGCTAGCGGGAGACAGCTCCTACGAGCAGTACTTC.

The chain recombines TRBV27 with TRBJ2-3; weak D call: TRBD1 (6 bases). Trimming shortened V by 8 bases and J by 0 bases, and 12 bases separated the two germline ends. This CDR3 comprises 14 residues. The V gene's germline CDR1 is MNHEY and CDR2 SMNVEV (reference sequence). The CDR3 here is CASGRGSSTDTQYF. DNA of the CDR3: TGTGCCAGCGGTAGGGGGTCGAGCACAGATACGCAGTATTTT.

The V call is TRBV7-2, the J call TRBJ2-1; unclear D gene. The CDR3 runs 12 residues. V shed 2 bases and J shed 5 bases, with 4 bases lying between them. Looked up from germline, CDR1 is SGHTA and CDR2 is FQGNSA. CDR3 residues: CASSLSDNEQFF. The CDR3 coding sequence is TGTGCCAGCAGCTTATCAGACAATGAGCAGTTCTTC. The full variable domain, in which reference TRBV7-2 and TRBJ2-1 provide the parts outside the CDR3, is GAGVSQSPSNKVTEKGKDVELRCDPISGHTALYWYRQSLGQGLEFLIYFQGNSAPDKSGLPSDRFSAERTGGSVSTLTIQRTQQEDSAVYLCASSLSDNEQFFGPGTRLTVL.

The chain is built from TRBV25-1 and TRBJ2-5, with 11 bases lining up with TRBD1. This CDR3 comprises 17 residues. J gave up 6 bases and V 2 bases, and 11 bases lay outside the gene matches. CDR1 MGHDK and CDR2 SYGVNS come from the germline V gene. In DNA, the CDR3 is TGTGCCAGCAGTGAACTCGGGACAGGGGGACGAGGACAGACCCAGTACTTC. Protein product: CASSELGTGGRGQTQYF.

There are a few counts of this clone. Other DNA sequences within the sample encode an identical CDR3. The chain carries TRBV5-1 and TRBJ2-5; a possible D gene is TRBD2 (6 bases). The germline CDR1 and CDR2 sequences are SGHRS and YFSETQ. The CDR3 consists of 13 residues. The V gene lost 0 bases and the J gene lost 3 bases, with 6 bases spanning the gap. CDR3 loop: CASSLGGEETQYF. For the CDR3, the DNA is TGCGCCAGCAGCTTGGGCGGGGAAGAGACCCAGTACTTC. The full variable domain, completed using reference TRBV5-1 and TRBJ2-5, is KAGVTQTPRYLIKTRGQQVTLSCSPISGHRSVSWYQQTPGQGLQFLFEYFSETQRNKGNFPGRFSGRQFSNSRSEMNVSTLELGDSALYLCASSLGGEETQYFGPGTRLLVL.

The chain employs TRBV5-4 and TRBJ2-3; TRBD1 is a possible D gene (6 bases). Per the germline V gene, CDR1 is SGHNT and CDR2 is YYREEE (reference sequence). The CDR3 sequence is 16 residues long. V lost 0 bases, J lost 2 bases, and 13 bases lay in between. The CDR3 DNA is TGTGCCAGCAGCTTGGGAGTGGGACAAAACACAGATACGCAGTATTTT. This codes for CASSLGVGQNTDTQYF.